Listed here are 32 T cell receptor beta chains from one sample, sequenced in a study of Graves' ophthalmopathy and Graves' hyperthyroidism. Amplified material comprised TCR beta CDR3 regions derived from RNA transcripts. HTBI-primed RT-PCR formed the first round, and a multiplex PCR formed the second. Via MiXCR, TCRdb re-called the multiplex PCR reads, giving one row per CDR3 protein. The table lists 300,000 to 450,000 distinct CDR3 sequences, 17% of them singletons, with 2% to 2.5% in the top ten. Sequencing was done on a sample of peripheral blood. Every receptor here comes from an adult woman with stable Graves' hyperthyroidism.

This clonotype was observed at least ten times. This chain uses TRBV7-9 with TRBJ2-5; D is undetermined. This CDR3 is 12 amino acids long. Trimming removed 5 bases from V and 5 bases from J, with 9 bases in between. From germline, CDR1 is SEHNR and CDR2 FQNEAQ (reference sequence). CDR3 DNA sequence: TGTGCCAGCAGCATGTCCGGCGAGACCCAGTACTTC. This translates into CASSMSGETQYF. Supplemented by reference TRBV7-9 and TRBJ2-5, the full variable domain reads DTGVSQNPRHKITKRGQNVTFRCDPISEHNRLYWYRQTLGQGPEFLTYFQNEAQLEKSRLLSDRFSAERPKGSFSTLEIQRTEQGDSAMYLCASSMSGETQYFGPGTRLLVL.

The table lists this clonotype with many counts. The J gene is TRBJ1-1, the V gene TRBV7-9; D uncertain. V lost 5 bases and J 4 bases, leaving 14 bases between the germline ends. This CDR3 contains 14 residues. Looked up from germline, CDR1 is SEHNR and CDR2 is FQNEAQ (reference sequence). DNA of the CDR3: TGTGCCAGCAGCCCTATGGCAGGTAGCACTGAAGCTTTCTTT. Protein sequence: CASSPMAGSTEAFF.

This clonotype was seen ten or more times. CDR3 protein: CASSEALQETQYF. The CDR3 nucleotides read TGTGCCAGCAGTGAAGCGCTTCAGGAGACCCAGTACTTC. This chain joins TRBV2 and TRBJ2-5; D unresolved. V was cut by 0 bases and J by 5 bases, with 7 bases left in between. Germline V gene data show CDR1 as SNHLY and CDR2 as FYNNEI. There are 13 residues in the CDR3.

This clonotype was found many times. This sequence joins TRBV20-1 and TRBJ1-2; D not resolved. The CDR3 spans 12 residues. V lost 0 bases and J lost 2, with 4 bases in between. Germline CDR1 DFQATT, CDR2 SNEGSKA (reference sequence). In nucleotides, the CDR3 is TGCAGTGCTAGAGACAGCAACTATGGCTACACCTTC. It is translated as CSARDSNYGYTF.

J is TRBJ1-2 and V is TRBV6-5; D is undetermined. The germline V and J ends were trimmed by 3 bases and 6 bases, with 14 bases remaining between them. This CDR3 contains 14 residues. Germline assignment: CDR1 MNHEY and CDR2 SVGAGI. CDR3 in amino acids: CASSYGPGLDGYTF. In DNA form, the CDR3 reads TGTGCCAGCAGTTATGGGCCGGGGTTGGATGGCTACACCTTC.

This clonotype was detected many times. The chain recombines TRBV6-1 with TRBJ2-7; D may be TRBD1 or TRBD2 (5 bases each). This CDR3 contains 13 residues. Germline CDR1 is MNHNS and CDR2 is SASEGT. The V and J ends lost 1 base and 3 bases respectively, with 7 bases between them. The DNA of the CDR3 is TGTGCCAGCAGTGAAGAGGGGAGCTACGAGCAGTACTTC. It translates to CASSEEGSYEQYF.

This clonotype showed up just a few times. The rearrangement links TRBV3-1 to TRBJ1-6; D unclear. The germline V and J ends were trimmed by 2 bases and 8 bases, with 10 bases remaining between them. CDR3 length: 14 residues. CDR1 is LGHDT and CDR2 is YNNKEL in the germline V gene (reference sequence). The CDR3 reads CASSQRPIDSPLHF. CDR3 nucleotides: TGTGCCAGCAGCCAAAGGCCAATCGATTCACCCCTCCACTTT.

In its sample, this clonotype was seen many times. The V gene is TRBV19, the J gene TRBJ1-5, with 8 positions matching TRBD1. From germline, CDR1 is LNHDA and CDR2 SQIVND (reference sequence). CDR3 length equals 13 residues. The V segment lost 7 bases and the J segment 4 bases; nucleotides outside the gene matches: 3. DNA for the CDR3: TGTGCCAGTATCGGACAGGGTAATCAGCCCCAGCATTTT. It codes for CASIGQGNQPQHF. Using reference TRBV19 and TRBJ1-5 for the parts outside the CDR3, the full variable domain is DGGITQSPKYLFRKEGQNVTLSCEQNLNHDAMYWYRQDPGQGLRLIYYSQIVNDFQKGDIAEGYSVSREKKESFPLTVTSAQKNPTAFYLCASIGQGNQPQHFGDGTRLSIL.

This clonotype has a handful of counts. The chain joins TRBV20-1 to TRBJ1-1; tentative D call: TRBD1 (6 bases). This CDR3 is 15 amino acids long. V was clipped by 7 bases and J by 1 base, with 19 bases between them. CDR1 DFQATT and CDR2 SNEGSKA come from the germline V gene (reference sequence). The CDR3 coding sequence is TGCAGTGTCGGGGGGCGAGAATGGGAGAACACTGAAGCTTTCTTT. Its protein product is CSVGGREWENTEAFF.

Notes on this clonotype: A much bigger clone sits one base away, suggesting this may be a read error. The V call is TRBV11-2, the J call TRBJ1-1; the match to TRBD1 covers 9 bases. In germline, CDR1 is SGHAT, CDR2 FQNNGV. This CDR3 spans 12 amino acids. In DNA form, the CDR3 reads TGTGCCAGCGGCTTACACGACAGGGGGGCTTTCTTT. This codes for CASGLHDRGAFF.

This clonotype was detected ten times or more. This chain joins TRBV2 and TRBJ2-5, with 9 bases fitting TRBD1. This CDR3 has 15 amino acids. Germline lookup yields CDR1 SNHLY and CDR2 FYNNEI. Trimming took 2 bases from V and 4 from J; bases not matched to a gene: 5. CDR3 residues: CASSERGTGPETQYF. CDR3 in DNA: TGTGCCAGCAGTGAACGGGGGACAGGGCCAGAGACCCAGTACTTC. Based on the CDR3 plus reference TRBV2 and TRBJ2-5, the full variable domain is EPEVTQTPSHQVTQMGQEVILRCVPISNHLYFYWYRQILGQKVEFLVSFYNNEISEKSEIFDDQFSVERPDGSNFTLKIRSTKLEDSAMYFCASSERGTGPETQYFGPGTRLLVL.

This clonotype has a count of ten or more. The chain employs TRBV6-1 and TRBJ2-2; the match to TRBD2 covers 13 bases. The CDR3 covers 16 residues. The V gene end was trimmed by 5 bases and the J gene end by 4 bases; junction bases not matched to a gene: 4. Germline V CDR1 and CDR2: MNHNS, SASEGT. CDR3 bases: TGTGCCAGCAGTCTAGGGACTAGCGGGGCCACCGGGGAGCTGTTTTTT. Its translation is CASSLGTSGATGELFF.

This clonotype appeared many times. The V gene is TRBV27, the J gene TRBJ1-5; possible D gene TRBD1, 6 bases. Trimming took 6 bases from V and 7 from J, leaving 25 bases between them. This CDR3 region has 17 residues. Germline V gene data show CDR1 as MNHEY and CDR2 as SMNVEV (reference sequence). CDR3 residues: CASSNTGSRVGRQPQHF. CDR3 nucleotides: TGTGCCAGCAGCAACACAGGGTCTAGAGTAGGCAGGCAGCCCCAGCATTTT.

This clonotype was seen many times. The chain combines TRBV6-2 or TRBV6-3 with TRBJ2-7; no clear D gene. This CDR3 contains 15 residues. Trimming shortened V by 7 bases and J by 3 bases, and 19 bases separated the two germline ends. Germline CDR1 is MNHEY and CDR2 is SVGEGT. CDR3: CASTLTRTANYEQYF. The DNA for the CDR3 is TGTGCCAGCACCCTAACCAGGACGGCCAACTACGAGCAGTACTTC.

This clonotype has ten or more counts. This chain joins TRBV6-1 and TRBJ2-7, with D possibly matching TRBD2 (6 bases). V lost 2 bases and J 6 bases, leaving 11 bases between the germline ends. Germline values: CDR1 MNHNS, CDR2 SASEGT. The CDR3 covers 13 residues. In DNA form, the CDR3 reads TGTGCCAGCAGTGAAAGCGGGCAGTCCGAGCAGTACTTC. It yields the protein CASSESGQSEQYF.

This clonotype has at least ten counts. The rearrangement uses TRBV20-1 and TRBJ2-7; the D gene is possibly TRBD1 (6 bases). V lost 3 bases, J lost 1 base, and 19 bases lay in between. The length of the CDR3 is 16 residues. The V gene's germline CDR1 is DFQATT and CDR2 SNEGSKA (reference sequence). The CDR3 loop is CSARGARSGVSYEQYF. The CDR3 nucleotides are TGCAGTGCTAGGGGGGCTAGGAGCGGTGTTTCCTACGAGCAGTACTTC.

This clonotype was counted ten times or more. This chain links TRBV7-2 with TRBJ2-7; the D is unclear. Germline loops: CDR1 SGHTA, CDR2 FQGNSA. V was cut by 5 bases and J by 1 base, with 12 bases left in between. This CDR3 region has 14 residues. CDR3 amino acids: CASSPVGSSYEQYF. CDR3 sequence (DNA): TGTGCCAGCAGCCCAGTCGGCAGTTCCTACGAGCAGTACTTC. The variable domain in full, completed from reference TRBV7-2 and TRBJ2-7, reads GAGVSQSPSNKVTEKGKDVELRCDPISGHTALYWYRQSLGQGLEFLIYFQGNSAPDKSGLPSDRFSAERTGGSVSTLTIQRTQQEDSAVYLCASSPVGSSYEQYFGPGTRLTVT.

As for this clonotype: A much larger clone differs by one base, so this may be a read error. The chain joins TRBV3-1 to TRBJ2-5; D uncertain. Germline V CDR1 and CDR2: LGHDT, YNNKEL (reference sequence). This CDR3 region has 18 residues. CDR3 in amino acids: CASSQDRADPRIQVTQYF. The CDR3 DNA sequence: TGTGCCAGCAGCCAAGATCGGGCGGATCCGCGGATACAAGTGACCCAGTACTTC.

The chain carries TRBV12-3 or TRBV12-4 and TRBJ1-5, with D unresolved. V dropped 6 bases and J dropped 2 bases, with 17 bases sitting between them. The CDR3 is 16 amino acids. The CDR3 nucleotides read TGTGCCAGCAGCCGCACTCGTTCCACGGGCAATCAGCCCCAGCATTTT. Encoded protein: CASSRTRSTGNQPQHF.

Many counts were recorded for this clonotype. The V and J genes are TRBV6-5 and TRBJ2-5, with D hard to call. V was pared by 5 bases and J by 2 bases, with 9 bases between. Germline V CDR1 and CDR2: MNHEY, SVGAGI. The CDR3 runs 13 residues. The CDR3 protein is CASSRSRQETQYF. The CDR3 DNA reads TGTGCCAGCAGTCGGTCCAGGCAAGAGACCCAGTACTTC.

This clonotype appeared many times. The rearrangement links TRBV5-6 to TRBJ2-2; D remains ambiguous. The V and J ends lost 4 bases and 4 bases respectively, with 14 bases between them. Germline CDR1 SGHDT, CDR2 YYEEEE. There are 15 residues in the CDR3. CDR3 sequence: CASSAVLTGTGELFF. In nucleotides, the CDR3 is TGTGCCAGCAGCGCCGTCCTCACGGGCACCGGGGAGCTGTTTTTT.

This clonotype appeared once. J is TRBJ2-7 and V is TRBV11-2, with 10 bases lining up with TRBD2. In germline, CDR1 is SGHAT, CDR2 FQNNGV. V lost 11 bases and J lost 4; bases outside the gene matches: 5. The CDR3 is made up of 12 amino acids. CDR3 nucleotides: TGTGCCTGCGGGACTAGCGCGTACGAGCAGTACGTC. Amino acid sequence: CACGTSAYEQYV.

This clonotype has a count of ten or more. The chain joins TRBV12-3 or TRBV12-4 to TRBJ2-5; TRBD1 aligns across 8 bases. Trimming removed 5 bases from V and 4 bases from J; junction bases left unmatched: 9. The CDR3 covers 15 residues. CDR3 residues: CASSTSGQGLETQYF. CDR3 DNA sequence: TGTGCCAGCAGTACAAGCGGACAGGGTTTAGAGACCCAGTACTTC.

The rearrangement uses TRBV30 and TRBJ1-2; TRBD1 aligns across 9 bases. This CDR3 has 13 residues. Germline V CDR1 and CDR2: GTSNPN, SVGIG (reference sequence). After removal of 0 bases from V and 7 bases from J, the junction contained 3 bases not matched to a gene. CDR3 in amino acids: CAWSVQGAVGYTF. The DNA of the CDR3 is TGTGCCTGGAGTGTACAGGGGGCAGTTGGCTACACCTTC.

This clonotype occurred a few times. Lacking the conserved final phenylalanine or tryptophan, this CDR3 likely reflects a read error. The DNA is left out, because the CDR3 cannot be placed on it with certainty; the CDR3 is given as TCRdb lists it. The chain is built from TRBV20-1 and TRBJ2-5; the table's D call, TRBD2, has no DNA check behind it. Germline V gene sequence: CDR1 DFQATT, CDR2 SNEGSKA (reference sequence). 13 amino acids form the CDR3, both terminal residues included. The chain's CDR3 is CSARAPMPGLFFV.

This clonotype was seen at least ten times. This chain uses TRBV28 with TRBJ1-1; D remains ambiguous. CDR1 and CDR2 (germline): MDHEN, SYDVKM. CDR3 length: 14 residues. The ends were cut back, 9 bases at V and 1 base at J, with 15 bases in the middle. Here the CDR3 DNA reads TGTGCCAGTTGGAAGGGCCATCCGAACACTGAAGCTTTCTTT. It translates to CASWKGHPNTEAFF.

This clonotype was seen at least ten times. The chain is built from TRBV24-1 and TRBJ2-7; 9 bases fit TRBD1. CDR1 and CDR2 (germline): KGHDR, SFDVKD. V was clipped by 6 bases and J by 2 bases; unmatched bases: 7. The CDR3 has 15 residues. The CDR3 reads CATSRGRDRAYEQYF. CDR3 DNA sequence: TGTGCCACCAGTAGGGGCCGGGACAGGGCCTACGAGCAGTACTTC.

This clonotype was counted ten times or more. The chain recombines TRBV28 with TRBJ2-7, with D perhaps TRBD1 (5 bases). This CDR3 region has 12 residues. CDR1 MDHEN and CDR2 SYDVKM come from the germline V gene. The V end was cut by 9 bases, the J end by 4 bases, with 13 bases between. CDR3 sequence reads: CASQGYTYEQYF. CDR3 in DNA: TGTGCCAGTCAGGGATATACTTACGAGCAGTACTTC.

In this sample, this clonotype turned up many times. This chain connects TRBV20-1 to TRBJ2-7, with TRBD2 matching over 7 bases. Trimming took 3 bases from V and 1 from J; bases not matched to a gene: 6. CDR3 length: 14 residues. CDR1 DFQATT and CDR2 SNEGSKA come from the germline V gene (reference sequence). The DNA of the CDR3 is TGCAGTGCTAGGGGCGGGAGTGATTCCTACGAGCAGTACTTC. This gives the protein CSARGGSDSYEQYF.

This clonotype was seen at least ten times. The chain couples TRBV20-1 to TRBJ2-5; unclear D gene. Germline CDR1 DFQATT, CDR2 SNEGSKA (reference sequence). Trimming removed 0 bases at V and 0 bases at J, with 17 bases between. The CDR3 extends over 17 amino acids. CDR3 DNA: TGCAGTGCTAGAGATTACACGGCAAGCTCGTACCAAGAGACCCAGTACTTC. Translated, it gives CSARDYTASSYQETQYF.

This clonotype was seen repeatedly, ten times or more. The V and J genes are TRBV20-1 and TRBJ2-7; D is unresolved. Trimming left V 3 bases short and J 7 bases short, with 16 bases between. The CDR3 spans 13 residues. Germline loops: CDR1 DFQATT, CDR2 SNEGSKA (reference sequence). The CDR3 bases are TGCAGTGCTAGTTCTTACAACCCGCGGGAGCAGTACTTC. It yields the protein CSASSYNPREQYF.

This clonotype was counted many times. The junction differs from germline at one of its ends, possibly a read error. The chain combines TRBV7-2 with TRBJ2-2, with a tentative D call TRBD1 (5 bases). Looked up from germline, CDR1 is SGHTA and CDR2 is FQGNSA. The length of the CDR3 is 18 residues. CDR3 in DNA: TGCGCCAGCAGCTTAGGGGTGGGATCGAGTACGAACACCGGGGAGCTGTTTTTT. Amino acid sequence: CASSLGVGSSTNTGELFF.